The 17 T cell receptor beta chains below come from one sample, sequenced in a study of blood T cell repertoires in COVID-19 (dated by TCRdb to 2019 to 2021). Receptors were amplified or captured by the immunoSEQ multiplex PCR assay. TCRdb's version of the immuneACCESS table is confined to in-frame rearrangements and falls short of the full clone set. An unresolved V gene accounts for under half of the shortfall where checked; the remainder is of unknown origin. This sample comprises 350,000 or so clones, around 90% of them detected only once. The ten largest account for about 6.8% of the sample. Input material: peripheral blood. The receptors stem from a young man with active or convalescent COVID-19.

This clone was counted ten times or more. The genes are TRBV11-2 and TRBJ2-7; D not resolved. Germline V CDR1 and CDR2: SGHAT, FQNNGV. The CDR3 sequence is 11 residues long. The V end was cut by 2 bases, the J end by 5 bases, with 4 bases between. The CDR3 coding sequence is TGTGCCAGCAGCTTACCAGACGAGCAGTACTTC. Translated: CASSLPDEQYF.

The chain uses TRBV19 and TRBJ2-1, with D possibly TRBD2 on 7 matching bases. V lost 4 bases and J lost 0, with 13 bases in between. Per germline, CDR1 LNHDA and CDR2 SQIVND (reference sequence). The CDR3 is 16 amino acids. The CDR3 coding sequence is TGTGCCAGTAGTACCTTCCGGGGGGCCTCCTACAATGAGCAGTTCTTC. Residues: CASSTFRGASYNEQFF.

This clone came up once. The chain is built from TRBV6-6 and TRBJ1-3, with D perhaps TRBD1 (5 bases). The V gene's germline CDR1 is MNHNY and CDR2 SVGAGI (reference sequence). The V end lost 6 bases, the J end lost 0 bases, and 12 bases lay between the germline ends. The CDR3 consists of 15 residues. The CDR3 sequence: CASRERQPSGNTIYF. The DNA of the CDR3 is TGTGCCAGCAGAGAAAGACAGCCCTCTGGAAACACCATATATTTT.

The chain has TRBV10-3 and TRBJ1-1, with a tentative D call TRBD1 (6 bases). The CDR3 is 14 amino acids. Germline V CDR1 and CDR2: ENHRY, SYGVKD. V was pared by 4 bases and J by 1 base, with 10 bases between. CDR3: CAISAGHANTEAFF. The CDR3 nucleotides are TGTGCCATCAGTGCGGGACACGCGAACACTGAAGCTTTCTTT.

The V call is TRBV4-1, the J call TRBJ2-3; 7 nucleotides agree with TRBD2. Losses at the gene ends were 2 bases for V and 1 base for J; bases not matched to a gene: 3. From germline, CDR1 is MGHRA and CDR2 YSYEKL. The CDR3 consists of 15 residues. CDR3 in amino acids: CASSQLAGGTDTQYF. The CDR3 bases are TGCGCCAGCAGCCAACTGGCGGGGGGCACAGATACGCAGTATTTT.

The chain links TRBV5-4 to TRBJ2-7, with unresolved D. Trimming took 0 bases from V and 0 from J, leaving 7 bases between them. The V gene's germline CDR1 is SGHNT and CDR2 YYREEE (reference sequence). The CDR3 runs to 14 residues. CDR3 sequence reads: CASSLDRISYEQYF. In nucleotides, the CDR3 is TGTGCCAGCAGCTTGGACAGAATCTCCTACGAGCAGTACTTC.

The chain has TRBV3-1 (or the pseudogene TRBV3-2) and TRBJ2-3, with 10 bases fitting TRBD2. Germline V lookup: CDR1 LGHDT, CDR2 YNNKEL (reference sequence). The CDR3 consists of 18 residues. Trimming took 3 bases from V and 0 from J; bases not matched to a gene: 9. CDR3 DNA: TGTGCCAGCAGCCACTGGGCTAGCGGGGGTTCTAGCACAGATACGCAGTATTTT. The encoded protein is CASSHWASGGSSTDTQYF.

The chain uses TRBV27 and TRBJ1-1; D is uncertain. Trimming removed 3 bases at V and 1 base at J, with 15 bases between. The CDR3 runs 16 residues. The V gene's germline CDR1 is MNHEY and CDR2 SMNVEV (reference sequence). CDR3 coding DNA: TGTGCCAGCAGTTTTAGGTCGGGGAGCTGGAACACTGAAGCTTTCTTT. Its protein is CASSFRSGSWNTEAFF.

CDR3 in amino acids: CATSREGRGRTDTQYF. DNA of the CDR3: TGTGCCACCAGCAGAGAGGGAAGGGGGAGAACAGATACGCAGTATTTT. The chain recombines TRBV15 with TRBJ2-3; perhaps TRBD1 as D (6 bases). V was pared by 0 bases and J by 3 bases, with 13 bases between. Germline loops: CDR1 LNHNV, CDR2 YYDKDF (reference sequence). The CDR3 runs 16 residues.

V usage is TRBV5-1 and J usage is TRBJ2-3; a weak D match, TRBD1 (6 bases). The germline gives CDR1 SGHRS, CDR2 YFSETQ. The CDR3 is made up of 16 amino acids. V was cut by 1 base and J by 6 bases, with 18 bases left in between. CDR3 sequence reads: CASSLWAQGLEDTQYF. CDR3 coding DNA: TGCGCCAGCAGCTTGTGGGCACAGGGATTAGAGGATACGCAGTATTTT. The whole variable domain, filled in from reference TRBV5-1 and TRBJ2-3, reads KAGVTQTPRYLIKTRGQQVTLSCSPISGHRSVSWYQQTPGQGLQFLFEYFSETQRNKGNFPGRFSGRQFSNSRSEMNVSTLELGDSALYLCASSLWAQGLEDTQYFGPGTRLTVL.

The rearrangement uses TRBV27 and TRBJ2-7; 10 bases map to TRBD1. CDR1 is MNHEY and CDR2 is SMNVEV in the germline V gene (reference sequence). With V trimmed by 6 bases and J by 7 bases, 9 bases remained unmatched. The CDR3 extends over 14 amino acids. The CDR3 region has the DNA TGTGCCAGCAGCATGGGACAGGGGTTTGGTGAGCAGTACTTC. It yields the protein CASSMGQGFGEQYF.

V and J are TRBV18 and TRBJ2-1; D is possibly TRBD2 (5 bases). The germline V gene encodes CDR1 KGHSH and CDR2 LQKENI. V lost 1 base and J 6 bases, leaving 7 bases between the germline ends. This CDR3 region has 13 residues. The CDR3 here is CASSPQTSNEQFF. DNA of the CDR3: TGTGCCAGCTCACCACAAACTAGCAATGAGCAGTTCTTC.

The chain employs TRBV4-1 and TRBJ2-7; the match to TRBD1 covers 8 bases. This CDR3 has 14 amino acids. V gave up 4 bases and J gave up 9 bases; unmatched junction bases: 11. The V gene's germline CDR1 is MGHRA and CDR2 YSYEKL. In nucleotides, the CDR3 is TGCGCCAGCAGCCCCAGCCCGACAGGGGAAGGGCAGTACTTC. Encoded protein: CASSPSPTGEGQYF.

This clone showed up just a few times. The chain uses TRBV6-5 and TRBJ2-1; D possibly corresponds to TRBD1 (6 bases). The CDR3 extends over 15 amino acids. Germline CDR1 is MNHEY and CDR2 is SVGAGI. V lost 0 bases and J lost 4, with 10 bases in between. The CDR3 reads CASSYSAGAYNEQFF. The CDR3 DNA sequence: TGTGCCAGCAGTTACTCCGCAGGGGCATACAATGAGCAGTTCTTC.

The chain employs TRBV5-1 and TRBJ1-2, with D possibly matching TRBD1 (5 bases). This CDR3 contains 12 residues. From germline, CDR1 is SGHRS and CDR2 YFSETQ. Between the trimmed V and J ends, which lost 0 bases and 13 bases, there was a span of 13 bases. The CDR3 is CASSLEGPQGTF. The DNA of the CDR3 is TGCGCCAGCAGCTTGGAGGGTCCCCAGGGCACCTTC.

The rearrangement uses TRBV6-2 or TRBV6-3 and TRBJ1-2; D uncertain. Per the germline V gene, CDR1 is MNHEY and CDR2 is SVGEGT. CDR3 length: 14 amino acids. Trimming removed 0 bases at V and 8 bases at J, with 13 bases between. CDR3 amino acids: CASSYSSGKLGYTF. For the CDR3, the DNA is TGTGCCAGCAGTTACTCGTCAGGAAAGCTGGGCTACACCTTC.

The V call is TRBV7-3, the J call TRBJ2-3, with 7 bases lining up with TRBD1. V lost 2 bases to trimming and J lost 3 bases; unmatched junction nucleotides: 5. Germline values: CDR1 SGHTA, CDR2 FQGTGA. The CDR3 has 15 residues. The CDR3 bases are TGTGCCAGCAGCTTAGGGACAGTAGGGACAGATACGCAGTATTTT. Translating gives CASSLGTVGTDTQYF. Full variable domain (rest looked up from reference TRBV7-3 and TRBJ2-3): GAGVSQTPSNKVTEKGKYVELRCDPISGHTALYWYRQSLGQGPEFLIYFQGTGAADDSGLPNDRFFAVRPEGSVSTLKIQRTERGDSAVYLCASSLGTVGTDTQYFGPGTRLTVL.